The 19 T cell receptor beta chains below all came from one sample that was sequenced in a study of blood T cell repertoires in COVID-19 (dated by TCRdb to between 2020 and 2021). The method was the immunoSEQ multiplex PCR assay. TCRdb's version of the immuneACCESS table is confined to in-frame rearrangements and falls short of the full clone set. An unresolved V gene accounts for under half of the shortfall where checked; the remainder is of unknown origin. The sample yields about 160,000 clones; roughly 80% were counted once. The ten largest clones add up to approximately 6.8% of the sample. The sample taken for sequencing was peripheral blood. All receptors come from a woman in her thirties or forties with COVID-19, enrolled during active disease.

V gene TRBV3-1 (or the pseudogene TRBV3-2) combines with J gene TRBJ2-3; 8 bases align to TRBD2. CDR3 length: 16 amino acids. Per the germline V gene, CDR1 is LGHDT and CDR2 is YNNKEL (reference sequence). With V trimmed by 1 base and J by 2 bases, 5 bases remained unmatched. DNA for the CDR3: TGTGCCAGCAGCCAAGTCCTAGCGGGCCACACAGATACGCAGTATTTT. Translation gives CASSQVLAGHTDTQYF.

This rearrangement joins TRBV19 to TRBJ2-2; D unclear. V was clipped by 5 bases and J by 4 bases, with 8 bases between them. This CDR3 comprises 13 residues. Germline V gene data show CDR1 as LNHDA and CDR2 as SQIVND (reference sequence). DNA of the CDR3: TGTGCCAGTAGTCCCCACTTCACCGGGGAGCTGTTTTTT. Its protein is CASSPHFTGELFF.

The chain couples TRBV4-1 to TRBJ1-2, with D unresolved. The length of the CDR3 is 12 residues. V was trimmed by 2 bases and J by 5 bases, leaving 6 bases between them. Germline assignment: CDR1 MGHRA and CDR2 YSYEKL. The CDR3, as DNA: TGCGCCAGCAGCCAACGAACTTATGGCTACACCTTC. This sequence encodes CASSQRTYGYTF.

The genes are TRBV27 and TRBJ2-7; tentatively, D is TRBD1 (5 bases). This CDR3 contains 16 residues. Germline loops: CDR1 MNHEY, CDR2 SMNVEV (reference sequence). The V end was cut by 8 bases, the J end by 0 bases, with 20 bases between. The CDR3 nucleotides read TGTGCCAGCCCCCCAGGGAAAAGCCGAAGCTCCTACGAGCAGTACTTC. Translation gives CASPPGKSRSSYEQYF.

The chain joins TRBV9 to TRBJ2-7; D ambiguous. This CDR3 spans 15 amino acids. Germline V gives CDR1 SGDLS, CDR2 YYNGEE. Between the trimmed V and J ends, which lost 3 bases and 2 bases, there was a span of 15 bases. CDR3 in amino acids: CASSAATGLPYEQYF. As DNA, the CDR3 is TGTGCCAGCAGCGCAGCAACGGGTCTACCCTACGAGCAGTACTTC.

CDR3: CASSYSGTGPYEQYF. Written as DNA, the CDR3 is TGTGCCAGCAGTTACTCGGGGACAGGGCCTTACGAGCAGTACTTC. The gene calls are TRBV6-5 and TRBJ2-7; 9 nucleotides line up with TRBD1. This CDR3 has 15 amino acids. Per the germline V gene, CDR1 is MNHEY and CDR2 is SVGAGI. V was clipped by 0 bases and J by 4 bases; unmatched bases: 4.

The V and J genes are TRBV11-2 and TRBJ2-7, with 13 bases identical to TRBD2. From germline, CDR1 is SGHAT and CDR2 FQNNGV. CDR3 length: 18 amino acids. J lost 6 bases, V lost 4 bases, and 15 bases had no gene match. CDR3 sequence (DNA): TGTGCCAGCAGCTCTTCCGCCGGACTAGCGGGAGTGAGGGGCGAGCAGTACTTC. Its translation is CASSSSAGLAGVRGEQYF. Full variable domain (missing parts from reference TRBV11-2 and TRBJ2-7): EAGVAQSPRYKIIEKRQSVAFWCNPISGHATLYWYQQILGQGPKLLIQFQNNGVVDDSQLPKDRFSAERLKGVDSTLKIQPAKLEDSAVYLCASSSSAGLAGVRGEQYFGPGTRLTVT.

The genes are TRBV3-1 (or the pseudogene TRBV3-2) and TRBJ1-3, with D possibly matching TRBD1 (5 bases). The CDR3 is made up of 13 amino acids. The germline gives CDR1 LGHDT, CDR2 YNNKEL (reference sequence). Trimming removed 0 bases at V and 14 bases at J, with 14 bases between. In nucleotides, the CDR3 is TGTGCCAGCAGCCAAGATCTCACAGGCGATTTATATTTT. This gives the protein CASSQDLTGDLYF.

This clone was observed once. The chain is built from TRBV11-2 and TRBJ1-4; no clear D. CDR1 and CDR2 from the germline V gene are SGHAT and FQNNGV. Trimming took off 5 bases at V and 3 bases at J, with 10 bases between the two ends. The CDR3 length is 14 residues. The CDR3 DNA sequence: TGTGCCAGCAGCCCGAGGGCGGCTAATGAAAAACTGTTTTTT. The encoded protein is CASSPRAANEKLFF.

The chain employs TRBV9 and TRBJ1-1, with 7 bases fitting TRBD1. The trim removed 4 bases at V and 0 bases at J, leaving 6 bases unmatched. There are 15 residues in the CDR3. The V gene's germline CDR1 is SGDLS and CDR2 YYNGEE. The CDR3 DNA reads as TGTGCCAGCAGCTCCGGAGGGACAGTGAACACTGAAGCTTTCTTT. This translates into CASSSGGTVNTEAFF.

The chain links TRBV11-3 to TRBJ2-7; the D gene is possibly TRBD2 (5 bases). CDR1 and CDR2 (germline): SGHNT, YENEEA. V gave up 0 bases and J gave up 4 bases, with 7 bases separating them. The length of the CDR3 is 13 residues. In DNA form, the CDR3 reads TGTGCCAGCAGCTTAGATCGGGGTTACGAGCAGTACTTC. Amino acids: CASSLDRGYEQYF. The full variable domain, completed using reference TRBV11-3 and TRBJ2-7, is EAGVVQSPRYKIIEKKQPVAFWCNPISGHNTLYWYLQNLGQGPELLIRYENEEAVDDSQLPKDRFSAERLKGVDSTLKIQPAELGDSAVYLCASSLDRGYEQYFGPGTRLTVT.

CDR3 protein: CASSQEGGSEQYF. CDR3 DNA sequence: TGTGCCAGCAGCCAAGAAGGGGGCTCCGAGCAGTACTTC. The rearrangement joins TRBV3-1 (or the pseudogene TRBV3-2) to TRBJ2-7, with 7 positions matching TRBD1. Germline CDR1 reads LGHDT; CDR2 reads YNNKEL (reference sequence). Trimming at V came to 0 bases and at J to 6 bases, leaving 2 bases not matched to a gene. The CDR3 has 13 residues.

The chain has TRBV27 and TRBJ2-2, with TRBD1 matching 8 bases. With 8 bases clipped from V and 5 bases from J, the junction kept 7 bases outside the gene matches. Germline assignment: CDR1 MNHEY and CDR2 SMNVEV (reference sequence). CDR3 length equals 14 residues. The CDR3 DNA reads as TGTGCCAGCGGGGGACAGGTACTAACCGGGGAGCTGTTTTTT. It translates to CASGGQVLTGELFF.

This clone came up a few times. The CDR3 protein is CASTRTGKVYEQYF. Here the CDR3 DNA reads TGTGCCAGCACCCGGACCGGGAAAGTCTACGAGCAGTACTTC. This chain joins TRBV3-1 (or the pseudogene TRBV3-2) and TRBJ2-7, with a possible D match to TRBD2 (5 bases). The V and J ends lost 7 bases and 3 bases respectively, with 16 bases between them. This CDR3 is 14 amino acids long. Germline V gene sequence: CDR1 LGHDT, CDR2 YNNKEL (reference sequence).

This clone has just a few counts. This chain connects TRBV7-9 to TRBJ2-7; the match to TRBD2 covers 15 bases. This CDR3 contains 17 residues. V was clipped by 5 bases and J by 6 bases; unmatched bases: 11. The germline gives CDR1 SEHNR, CDR2 FQNEAQ (reference sequence). CDR3 region: CASSGAPGLAGGFEQYF. The CDR3 coding sequence is TGTGCCAGCAGCGGGGCTCCGGGACTAGCGGGAGGCTTCGAGCAGTACTTC.

The chain links TRBV3-1 (or the pseudogene TRBV3-2) to TRBJ1-2; weak D call: TRBD1 (6 bases). Germline CDR1 LGHDT, CDR2 YNNKEL (reference sequence). The V gene lost 1 base and the J gene lost 6 bases, with 12 bases spanning the gap. The CDR3 length is 14 residues. CDR3 protein: CASSQVGGADGYTF. The CDR3 nucleotides are TGTGCCAGCAGCCAAGTTGGGGGGGCCGATGGCTACACCTTC.

The chain employs TRBV19 and TRBJ1-1; D perhaps matches TRBD1 (5 bases). The germline gives CDR1 LNHDA, CDR2 SQIVND (reference sequence). V lost 4 bases and J lost 1, with 13 bases in between. The length of the CDR3 is 15 residues. The DNA of the CDR3 is TGTGCCAGTAGTACCCAGGGAACCCCGAACACTGAAGCTTTCTTT. It translates to CASSTQGTPNTEAFF.

This rearrangement joins TRBV19 to TRBJ2-5, with D unclear. CDR3 length: 15 amino acids. Trimming removed 4 bases from V and 1 base from J, with 13 bases in between. Germline CDR1 is LNHDA and CDR2 is SQIVND (reference sequence). Written as DNA, the CDR3 is TGTGCCAGTAGTAGTGGCCTAGGAGCCCAAGAGACCCAGTACTTC. The encoded protein is CASSSGLGAQETQYF. Full variable domain (rest looked up from reference TRBV19 and TRBJ2-5): DGGITQSPKYLFRKEGQNVTLSCEQNLNHDAMYWYRQDPGQGLRLIYYSQIVNDFQKGDIAEGYSVSREKKESFPLTVTSAQKNPTAFYLCASSSGLGAQETQYFGPGTRLLVL.

In this sample, this clone turned up many times. V and J are TRBV15 and TRBJ1-2, with D possibly being TRBD1 (6 bases). The germline V and J ends were trimmed by 0 bases and 8 bases, with 16 bases remaining between them. There are 15 residues in the CDR3. Germline CDR1 is LNHNV and CDR2 is YYDKDF (reference sequence). The CDR3 DNA follows: TGTGCCACCAGCAGAGACTATCAGGCAGGGGAGGGCTACACCTTC. Protein sequence: CATSRDYQAGEGYTF.